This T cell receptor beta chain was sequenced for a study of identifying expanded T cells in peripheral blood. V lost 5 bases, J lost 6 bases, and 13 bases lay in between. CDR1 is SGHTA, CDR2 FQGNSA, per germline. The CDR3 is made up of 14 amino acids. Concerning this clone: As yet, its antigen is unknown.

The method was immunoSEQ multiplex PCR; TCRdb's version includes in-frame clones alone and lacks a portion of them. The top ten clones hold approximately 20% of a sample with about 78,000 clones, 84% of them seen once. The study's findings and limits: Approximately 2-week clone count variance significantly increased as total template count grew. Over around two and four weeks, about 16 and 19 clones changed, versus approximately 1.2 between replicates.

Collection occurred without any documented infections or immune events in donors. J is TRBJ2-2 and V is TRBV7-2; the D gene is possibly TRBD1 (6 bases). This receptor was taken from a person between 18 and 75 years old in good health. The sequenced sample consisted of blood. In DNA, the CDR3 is TGTGCCAGCAGCGAACAGGGAGCGGCCGGGGAGCTGTTTTTT. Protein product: CASSEQGAAGELFF.